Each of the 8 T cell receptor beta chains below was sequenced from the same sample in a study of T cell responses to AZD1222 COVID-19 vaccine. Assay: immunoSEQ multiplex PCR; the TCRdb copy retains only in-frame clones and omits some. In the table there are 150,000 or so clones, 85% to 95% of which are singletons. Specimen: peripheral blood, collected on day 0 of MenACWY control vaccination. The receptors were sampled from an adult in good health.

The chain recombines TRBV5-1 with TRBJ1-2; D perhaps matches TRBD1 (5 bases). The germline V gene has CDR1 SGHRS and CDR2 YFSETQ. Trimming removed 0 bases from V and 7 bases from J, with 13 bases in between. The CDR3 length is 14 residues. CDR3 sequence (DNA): TGCGCCAGCAGCTTGGTGTCAGGGTCTGGTGGCTACACCTTC. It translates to CASSLVSGSGGYTF.

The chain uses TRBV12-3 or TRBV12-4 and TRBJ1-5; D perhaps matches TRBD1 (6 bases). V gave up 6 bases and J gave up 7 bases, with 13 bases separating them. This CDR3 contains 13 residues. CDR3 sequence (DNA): TGTGCCAGCAGAGGACAGTACCAACAGCCCCAGCATTTT. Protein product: CASRGQYQQPQHF.

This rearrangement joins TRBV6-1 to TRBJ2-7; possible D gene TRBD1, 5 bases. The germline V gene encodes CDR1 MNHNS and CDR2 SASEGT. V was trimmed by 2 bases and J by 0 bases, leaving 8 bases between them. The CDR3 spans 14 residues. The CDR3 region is CASSEQGSSYEQYF. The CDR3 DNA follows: TGTGCCAGCAGTGAACAGGGAAGCTCCTACGAGCAGTACTTC.

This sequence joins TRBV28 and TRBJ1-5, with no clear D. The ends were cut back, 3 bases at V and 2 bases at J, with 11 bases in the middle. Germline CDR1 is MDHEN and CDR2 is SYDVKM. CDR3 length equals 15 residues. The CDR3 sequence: CASSLTHGGNQPQHF. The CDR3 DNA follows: TGTGCCAGCAGTTTGACCCACGGGGGCAATCAGCCCCAGCATTTT. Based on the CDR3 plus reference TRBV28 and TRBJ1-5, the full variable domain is DVKVTQSSRYLVKRTGEKVFLECVQDMDHENMFWYRQDPGLGLRLIYFSYDVKMKEKGDIPEGYSVSREKKERFSLILESASTNQTSMYLCASSLTHGGNQPQHFGDGTRLSIL.

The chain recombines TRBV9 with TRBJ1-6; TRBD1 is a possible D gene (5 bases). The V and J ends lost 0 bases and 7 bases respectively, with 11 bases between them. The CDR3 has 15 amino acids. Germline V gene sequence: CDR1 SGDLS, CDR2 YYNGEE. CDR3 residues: CASSVDTGLNSPLHF. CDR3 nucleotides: TGTGCCAGCAGCGTAGATACAGGTTTAAATTCACCCCTCCACTTT. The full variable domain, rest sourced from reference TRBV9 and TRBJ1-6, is DSGVTQTPKHLITATGQRVTLRCSPRSGDLSVYWYQQSLDQGLQFLIQYYNGEERAKGNILERFSAQQFPDLHSELNLSSLELGDSALYFCASSVDTGLNSPLHFGNGTRLTVT.

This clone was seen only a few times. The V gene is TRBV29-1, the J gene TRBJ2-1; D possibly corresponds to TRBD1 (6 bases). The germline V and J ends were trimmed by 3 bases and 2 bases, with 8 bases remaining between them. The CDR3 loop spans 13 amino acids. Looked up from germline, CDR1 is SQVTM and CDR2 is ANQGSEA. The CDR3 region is CSVERGTYNEQFF. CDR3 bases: TGCAGCGTTGAGAGGGGGACCTACAATGAGCAGTTCTTC.

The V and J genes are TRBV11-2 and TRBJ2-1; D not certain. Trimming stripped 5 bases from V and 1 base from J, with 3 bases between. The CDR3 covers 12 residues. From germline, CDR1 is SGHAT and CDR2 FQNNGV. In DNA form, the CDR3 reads TGTGCCAGCAGCACGTCCTACAATGAGCAGTTCTTC. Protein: CASSTSYNEQFF. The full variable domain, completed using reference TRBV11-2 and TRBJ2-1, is EAGVAQSPRYKIIEKRQSVAFWCNPISGHATLYWYQQILGQGPKLLIQFQNNGVVDDSQLPKDRFSAERLKGVDSTLKIQPAKLEDSAVYLCASSTSYNEQFFGPGTRLTVL.

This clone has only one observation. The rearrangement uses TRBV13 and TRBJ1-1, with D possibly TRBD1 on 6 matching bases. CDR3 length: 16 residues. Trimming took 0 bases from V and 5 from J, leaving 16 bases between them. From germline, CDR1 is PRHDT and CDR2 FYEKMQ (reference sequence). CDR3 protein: CASSLGLSLGGTEAFF. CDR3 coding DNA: TGTGCCAGCAGCTTAGGCCTAAGTCTAGGGGGAACTGAAGCTTTCTTT.